This T cell receptor beta chain was recorded in a study of T cell responses to AZD1222 COVID-19 vaccine (dated by TCRdb to the early 2020s). Context from the whole study: A total of under 250 trial participants underwent TCR sequencing, of whom about 210 had received two doses of AZD1222 and around 26 had received two doses of the MenACWY control vaccine. Trial participants were enrolled into age subgroups of 18-55, 56-69 and 70-plus years, which contained 148, 28 and 57 TCR-sequenced participants, respectively.

This sample's time point label indicates: baseline before first vaccination. Explained via the paper, the treatment or condition label denotes: meningococcal conjugate vaccine given as trial control. Vaccinee samples came from UK trials COV001 and COV002, including a single-blind randomized controlled phase 2/3 trial of AZD1222 (ChAdOx1 nCoV-19) in healthy adults. Trial participant PBMC samples were collected at day 0 and day 28 after the second dose for TCRbeta chain sequencing. What the study reported, not specific to this receptor: Participants were mostly white British, with more females than males. The authors suggested clonal diversity may have been underestimated. Only 5 to 7 AZD1222 recipients were SARS-CoV-2 seropositive at baseline, limiting conclusions about previously exposed vaccinees. Spike-specific TCR breadth and depth rose significantly after two AZD1222 doses compared with day 0 and with MenACWY recipients. The 56-69-year group was small, and its depth increase did not reach significance, likely because of low power. Vaccine-associated CD4 TCRs spanned the whole spike protein, with dominant responses in regions 160-218 and 743-854. No day 14 peak-response samples were available, so repertoires were characterized only after the peak T cell response. Reportedly, close to half of the unique spike-specific TCRs recognized epitopes lying outside the regions that are mutated in the B.1.351 and B.1.1.7 variants.

Relative to germline, V is 0 bases shorter and J is 3 bases shorter, with 12 bases between their ends. The CDR3, cysteine through phenylalanine, is 16 amino acids long. Only the CDR3 DNA is retained, 48 bases long and in frame from the first base. Looking up the germline V gene yields CDR1 SGDLS and CDR2 YYNGEE. The CDR3 regions of human TCRbeta chains were subjected to immunosequencing. The study's processing was this. TCRs in the repertoires were compared against a reference library of SARS-CoV-2-specific TCRs that had been generated with the MIRA antigen-specificity platform. Breadth meant the fraction of unique TCRs that were SARS-CoV-2-associated, whereas depth meant the fraction of total T cells that were SARS-CoV-2-associated. Each spike-specific TCR was assigned to its reactive spike region and to a CD4 or CD8 class using the MIRA data. Log10-transformed breadth and depth values were compared by one-way ANOVA with Sidak's multiple comparisons tests. TCRdb took this table from immuneACCESS and kept in-frame rearrangements with V and J called. Such tables lack part of the clones; where checked against another copy, unresolved V genes explain under half of the gap, and the rest is unexplained. V, J and clone size reflect that table, while D and trimming were determined from the DNA. In this sample the table shows 130,000 to 150,000 clones, about 89% of which occur a single time. The top ten clones comprise approximately 2.7% of the sample.

As to this clone: The antigen it recognizes is unknown. Base qualities are not provided; no much larger clone lies one nucleotide away.

The input for sequencing was peripheral blood, taken on day 0 of MenACWY control vaccination. The TCR was taken from an adult in good health. The rearrangement joined TRBV9 to TRBJ1-4; the D segment cannot be called with confidence. The sequenced DNA is TGTGCCAGCAGCGTAGGTGCAGGAGGATCTAATGAAAAACTGTTTTTT. This yields the protein CASSVGAGGSNEKLFF.